The 20 T cell receptor beta chains reported below all come from one sample, sequenced in a study of blood T cell repertoires in COVID-19. The repertoire was sequenced with immunoSEQ multiplex PCR; TCRdb's copy has only in-frame clones and lacks some. The sample has some 300,000 clones; just under 90% are singletons. Sequencing used peripheral blood. The receptors were gathered from a woman aged 50 to 60 with COVID-19, enrolled during active disease.

This clone was seen once. The chain carries TRBV18 and TRBJ2-2, with D unclear. Germline CDR1 KGHSH, CDR2 LQKENI. The CDR3 is 13 amino acids. Trimming took 0 bases from V and 4 from J, leaving 3 bases between them. The CDR3 reads CASSPPSTGELFF. For the CDR3, the DNA is TGTGCCAGCTCACCACCCAGCACCGGGGAGCTGTTTTTT.

The V and J genes are TRBV11-2 and TRBJ2-7, with unresolved D. V was trimmed by 1 base and J by 3 bases, leaving 10 bases between them. The CDR3 is made up of 14 amino acids. Germline CDR1 and CDR2: SGHAT and FQNNGV. The CDR3 DNA reads as TGTGCCAGCAGCTTAGGTCCAGGTGGCTACGAGCAGTACTTC. Amino acid sequence: CASSLGPGGYEQYF.

V usage is TRBV7-8 and J usage is TRBJ2-3, with D possibly TRBD2 on 5 matching bases. The length of the CDR3 is 16 residues. Trimming removed 4 bases at V and 0 bases at J, with 14 bases between. CDR1 is SGHVS and CDR2 is FQNEAQ in the germline V gene. The CDR3 reads CASSWGVALSTDTQYF. DNA for the CDR3: TGTGCCAGCAGCTGGGGAGTTGCGCTTAGCACAGATACGCAGTATTTT.

The rearrangement uses TRBV7-9 and TRBJ1-2; 10 bases align to TRBD1. CDR1 is SEHNR and CDR2 is FQNEAQ in the germline V gene (reference sequence). J was trimmed by 2 bases and V by 3 bases; bases with no gene match: 12. The CDR3 is 18 amino acids. In DNA, the CDR3 is TGTGCCAGCAGCTTTTTCGGGACAGGGGCCTCAAGAAACTATGGCTACACCTTC. Amino acids: CASSFFGTGASRNYGYTF.

This chain joins TRBV6-5 and TRBJ1-2; D might be TRBD1 (5 bases). The CDR3 sequence is 15 residues long. Germline CDR1 is MNHEY and CDR2 is SVGAGI. V shed 5 bases and J shed 8 bases, with 21 bases lying between them. CDR3 loop: CASSNIDTPSGGYTF. The CDR3 nucleotides are TGTGCCAGCAGTAACATCGACACCCCCTCAGGGGGCTACACCTTC.

This clone is a singleton in its sample. The rearrangement links TRBV9 to TRBJ2-7; 8 nucleotides match TRBD1. Germline V gene sequence: CDR1 SGDLS, CDR2 YYNGEE. The ends lost 0 bases at V and 2 bases at J; junction bases unmatched: 4. The CDR3 runs 15 residues. CDR3 sequence reads: CASSVAGQETYEQYF. DNA of the CDR3: TGTGCCAGCAGCGTAGCGGGACAGGAAACCTACGAGCAGTACTTC.

This chain uses TRBV7-6 with TRBJ1-1, with 10 bases identical to TRBD1. J was trimmed by 5 bases and V by 2 bases; bases with no gene match: 8. Germline-derived CDR1 and CDR2 are SGHVS and FNYEAQ. The length of the CDR3 is 16 residues. In DNA, the CDR3 is TGTGCCAGCAGCTTAATGGGGGGACAGGGGTTTACTGAAGCTTTCTTT. As protein: CASSLMGGQGFTEAFF. The full variable domain, its missing parts supplied by reference TRBV7-6 and TRBJ1-1, is GAGVSQSPRYKVTKRGQDVALRCDPISGHVSLYWYRQALGQGPEFLTYFNYEAQQDKSGLPNDRFSAERPEGSISTLTIQRTEQRDSAMYRCASSLMGGQGFTEAFFGQGTRLTVV.

This rearrangement joins TRBV28 to TRBJ2-6; possible D gene TRBD1, 6 bases. CDR3 length: 16 residues. Germline V gene sequence: CDR1 MDHEN, CDR2 SYDVKM. V lost 2 bases, J lost 2 bases, and 10 bases lay in between. The chain's CDR3 is CASSLLQGTGANVLTF. DNA for the CDR3: TGTGCCAGCAGTTTACTACAGGGTACTGGGGCCAACGTCCTGACTTTC. The variable domain in full, completed from reference TRBV28 and TRBJ2-6, reads DVKVTQSSRYLVKRTGEKVFLECVQDMDHENMFWYRQDPGLGLRLIYFSYDVKMKEKGDIPEGYSVSREKKERFSLILESASTNQTSMYLCASSLLQGTGANVLTFGAGSRLTVL.

The gene calls are TRBV30 and TRBJ1-2; the D is unclear. Between the trimmed V and J ends, which lost 1 base and 5 bases, there was a span of 14 bases. The CDR3 has 14 residues. CDR1 and CDR2 (germline): GTSNPN, SVGIG (reference sequence). CDR3 sequence reads: CAWSGQVLRYGYTF. CDR3 coding DNA: TGTGCCTGGAGTGGTCAGGTTCTCAGATATGGCTACACCTTC.

The chain recombines TRBV10-3 with TRBJ2-5; the D is unclear. From germline, CDR1 is ENHRY and CDR2 SYGVKD. This CDR3 spans 12 amino acids. The V end lost 8 bases, the J end lost 3 bases, and 10 bases lay between the germline ends. The CDR3 protein is CAISAAEETQYF. The CDR3 nucleotides are TGTGCCATCTCCGCGGCTGAAGAGACCCAGTACTTC.

The rearrangement links TRBV9 to TRBJ1-6; D remains unclear. Germline V gene sequence: CDR1 SGDLS, CDR2 YYNGEE. Trimming pared 2 bases from V and 5 bases from J, leaving 8 bases between. CDR3 length equals 14 residues. The CDR3 sequence is CASSVSVNNSPLHF. The CDR3, as DNA: TGTGCCAGCAGCGTTTCAGTAAATAATTCACCCCTCCACTTT.

This clone was recorded a few times. This sequence joins TRBV7-3 and TRBJ2-1, with TRBD2 matching over 7 bases. The germline gives CDR1 SGHTA, CDR2 FQGTGA. CDR3 length equals 14 residues. The trim removed 2 bases at V and 9 bases at J, leaving 7 bases unmatched. DNA for the CDR3: TGTGCCAGCAGCTTAGGAGGGAGGGAGGCTGAGCAGTTCTTC. This encodes CASSLGGREAEQFF.

This sequence joins TRBV28 and TRBJ2-7; D remains ambiguous. Trimming left V 4 bases short and J 3 bases short, with 10 bases between. CDR1 MDHEN and CDR2 SYDVKM come from the germline V gene. The length of the CDR3 is 13 residues. CDR3 loop: CASSSLPVYEQYF. CDR3 bases: TGTGCCAGCAGTTCCTTACCAGTCTACGAGCAGTACTTC.

This chain links TRBV4-1 with TRBJ1-1, with D uncertain. The V and J ends lost 3 bases and 0 bases respectively, with 11 bases between them. The CDR3 runs 15 residues. Per the germline V gene, CDR1 is MGHRA and CDR2 is YSYEKL. CDR3 protein: CASSHSEGMNTEAFF. DNA for the CDR3: TGCGCCAGCAGCCATTCCGAGGGAATGAACACTGAAGCTTTCTTT.

V gene TRBV27 combines with J gene TRBJ2-2; 9 nucleotides line up with TRBD1. After removal of 4 bases from V and 4 bases from J, the junction contained 1 base not matched to a gene. The germline CDR1 and CDR2 sequences are MNHEY and SMNVEV (reference sequence). The CDR3 spans 14 residues. CDR3 nucleotide sequence: TGTGCCAGCAGTTGGGACAGGGTCACCGGGGAGCTGTTTTTT. Its translation is CASSWDRVTGELFF.

V and J are TRBV4-2 and TRBJ2-6; D unclear. This CDR3 region has 13 residues. V lost 4 bases and J lost 6, with 7 bases in between. From germline, CDR1 is LGHNA and CDR2 YNFKEQ. In DNA form, the CDR3 reads TGTGCCAGCAGCCGAGGTGAGGCCAACGTCCTGACTTTC. This sequence encodes CASSRGEANVLTF.

The chain joins TRBV30 to TRBJ1-2; TRBD1 is a possible D gene (6 bases). CDR3 size: 13 residues. Germline V gene data show CDR1 as GTSNPN and CDR2 as SVGIG (reference sequence). The germline V and J ends were trimmed by 0 bases and 3 bases, with 8 bases remaining between them. The CDR3 region has the DNA TGTGCCTGGAGTGTAAACAGGGACTATGGCTACACCTTC. Its protein product is CAWSVNRDYGYTF.

The chain has TRBV6-5 and TRBJ2-1, with D possibly TRBD2 on 6 matching bases. Germline-derived CDR1 and CDR2 are MNHEY and SVGAGI. This CDR3 is built from 15 residues. V lost 6 bases to trimming and J lost 2 bases, with 14 bases between them. The CDR3 DNA sequence: TGTGCCAGCAGCCGTTGGCGGGGACCCTACAATGAGCAGTTCTTC. It is translated as CASSRWRGPYNEQFF.

The gene calls are TRBV29-1 and TRBJ2-1; no firm D call. Germline CDR1 is SQVTM and CDR2 is ANQGSEA. Trimming shortened V by 4 bases and J by 7 bases, and 11 bases separated the two germline ends. The CDR3 totals 12 residues. CDR3 sequence (DNA): TGCAGCGTTGTTTGGCTGACTAATGAGCAGTTCTTC. This translates into CSVVWLTNEQFF.

The rearrangement joins TRBV4-1 to TRBJ1-3, with TRBD1 identical over 9 bases. V was pared by 0 bases and J by 10 bases, with 10 bases of the junction left unmatched. Per the germline V gene, CDR1 is MGHRA and CDR2 is YSYEKL. This CDR3 region has 16 residues. The CDR3 sequence: CASSQDGTGSSRTIYF. The CDR3 DNA reads as TGCGCCAGCAGCCAAGATGGGACAGGGTCCTCCCGAACCATATATTTT.